The following is a T cell receptor beta chain sequence with its context. Its matching antigen is unknown. The authors used about 4,000 ng of total RNA per TCR library. Eight separate reactions for every sample produced the cDNA. No DNA is given; TCRdb re-called the 5' RACE reads and lists each CDR3 protein once. The sample table includes roughly 120,000 distinct CDR3 sequences. This CDR3 has 16 amino acids. CDR1 and CDR2 from the germline V gene are SGHDN and FVKESK. This entry is derived from a study of monozygotic twins with inflammatory bowel disease. General observations from the study: T cell subtypes that differed could not be told apart.

The sequence was collected from a human donor with ulcerative colitis or Crohn's disease, or a healthy co-twin of an affected twin (not recorded which). Specimen: blood. The chain uses TRBV14 and TRBJ2-3; TCRdb gives TRBD1 as the D gene, but with no DNA this cannot be confirmed. CDR3 amino acids: CASSQLLGANTDTQYF.